The 9 T cell receptor beta chains given below trace back to one sample, sequenced in a study of control samples from healthy donors and cancer patients. The method was immunoSEQ multiplex PCR; TCRdb's version includes in-frame clones alone and lacks a portion of them. Altogether 400,000 to 500,000 clones are present, roughly 90% being singletons, with the ten largest covering 5% to 8%. Sample: PBMCs. The receptors originated from a man aged 35-49 years with head and neck cancer.

The rearrangement uses TRBV5-1 and TRBJ2-2, with 7 bases identical to TRBD2. V was pared by 3 bases and J by 6 bases, with 8 bases of the junction left unmatched. CDR3 length equals 15 residues. CDR1 and CDR2 from the germline V gene are SGHRS and YFSETQ. CDR3 bases: TGCGCCAGCAGCTCGGGGGACTATTGGCCCGGGGAGCTGTTTTTT. Translated, it gives CASSSGDYWPGELFF.

V usage is TRBV5-4 and J usage is TRBJ1-3; D is perhaps TRBD1 (5 bases). CDR1 and CDR2 from the germline V gene are SGHNT and YYREEE (reference sequence). Deletions cut 6 bases from V and 4 bases from J, with 17 bases between. The CDR3 covers 15 residues. The CDR3 here is CASTRDGGPGNTIYF. CDR3 DNA sequence: TGTGCCAGCACCAGGGATGGCGGTCCCGGAAACACCATATATTTT.

The gene calls are TRBV28 and TRBJ1-2; D is unclear. Germline CDR1 MDHEN, CDR2 SYDVKM. The CDR3 consists of 11 residues. Trimming took 6 bases from V and 3 from J, leaving 5 bases between them. CDR3 nucleotide sequence: TGTGCCAGCAGGGAGGACTATGGCTACACCTTC. Residues: CASREDYGYTF.

The rearrangement joins TRBV28 to TRBJ1-2; D perhaps matches TRBD1 (5 bases). Germline V gene lookup returns CDR1 MDHEN and CDR2 SYDVKM. The CDR3 loop spans 16 amino acids. Trimming took 4 bases from V and 0 from J, leaving 15 bases between them. The CDR3 here is CASSWAGGLTNYGYTF. The DNA of the CDR3 is TGTGCCAGCAGTTGGGCGGGGGGGTTAACTAACTATGGCTACACCTTC.

Only one count was recorded for this clone. The chain joins TRBV9 to TRBJ1-1; D is unclear. Looked up from germline, CDR1 is SGDLS and CDR2 is YYNGEE. The CDR3 has 13 amino acids. Trimming shortened V by 3 bases and J by 1 base, and 7 bases separated the two germline ends. In DNA, the CDR3 is TGTGCCAGCAGCGCCGACACGAACACTGAAGCTTTCTTT. Protein product: CASSADTNTEAFF.

V and J are TRBV19 and TRBJ2-5; D is perhaps TRBD1 (6 bases). V was cut by 5 bases and J by 2 bases, with 15 bases left in between. Germline CDR1 LNHDA, CDR2 SQIVND (reference sequence). CDR3 length: 15 residues. The CDR3 region has the DNA TGTGCCAGTAGTTCCCCCGGACAGATTCAAGAGACCCAGTACTTC. Its translation: CASSSPGQIQETQYF.

The V gene is TRBV2, the J gene TRBJ2-5, with 7 bases matching TRBD1. Per the germline V gene, CDR1 is SNHLY and CDR2 is FYNNEI. Unmatched junction bases numbered 5, after V lost 9 bases and J lost 1 base. CDR3 length equals 13 residues. CDR3 DNA: TGTGCCAGGGACAGGCCGGGCCAAGAGACCCAGTACTTC. It specifies CARDRPGQETQYF.

This sequence joins TRBV3-1 (or the pseudogene TRBV3-2) and TRBJ1-1; D gene ambiguous. The CDR3 is 13 residues long. CDR1 LGHDT and CDR2 YNNKEL come from the germline V gene (reference sequence). V shed 8 bases and J shed 3 bases, with 13 bases lying between them. The CDR3, as DNA: TGTGCCAGCGGGTCCCAAGCGGACACTGAAGCTTTCTTT. Amino acid sequence: CASGSQADTEAFF.

The genes are TRBV28 and TRBJ1-5; TRBD1 is a possible D gene (5 bases). Per germline, CDR1 MDHEN and CDR2 SYDVKM. The CDR3 sequence is 15 residues long. The ends were cut back, 6 bases at V and 5 bases at J, with 17 bases in the middle. Here the CDR3 reads CASSPSAQGHQPQHF. CDR3 in DNA: TGTGCCAGCAGCCCCTCGGCGCAGGGCCATCAGCCCCAGCATTTT.